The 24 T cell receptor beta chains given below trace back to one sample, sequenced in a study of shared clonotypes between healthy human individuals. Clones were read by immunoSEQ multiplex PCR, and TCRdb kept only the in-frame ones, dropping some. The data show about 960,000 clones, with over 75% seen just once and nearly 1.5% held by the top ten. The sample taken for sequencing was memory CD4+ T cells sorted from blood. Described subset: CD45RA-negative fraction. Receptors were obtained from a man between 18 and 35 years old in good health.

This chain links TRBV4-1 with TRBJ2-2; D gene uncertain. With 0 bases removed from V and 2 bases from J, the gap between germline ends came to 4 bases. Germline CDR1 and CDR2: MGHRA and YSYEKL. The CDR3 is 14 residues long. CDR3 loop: CASSQEVNTGELFF. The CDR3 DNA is TGCGCCAGCAGCCAAGAGGTAAACACCGGGGAGCTGTTTTTT.

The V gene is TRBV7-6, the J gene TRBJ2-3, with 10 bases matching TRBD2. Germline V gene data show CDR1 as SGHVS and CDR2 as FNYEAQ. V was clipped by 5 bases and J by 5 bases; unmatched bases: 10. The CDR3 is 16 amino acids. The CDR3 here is CASSHSQGLAVDTQYF. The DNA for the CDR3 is TGTGCCAGCAGCCACAGTCAAGGACTAGCGGTAGATACGCAGTATTTT.

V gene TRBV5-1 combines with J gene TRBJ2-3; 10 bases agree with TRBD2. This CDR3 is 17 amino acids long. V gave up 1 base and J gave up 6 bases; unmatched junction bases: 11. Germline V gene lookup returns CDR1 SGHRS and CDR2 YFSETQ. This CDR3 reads CASSLRASGGPADTQYF. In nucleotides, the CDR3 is TGCGCCAGCAGCTTGAGGGCTAGCGGGGGCCCCGCGGATACGCAGTATTTT.

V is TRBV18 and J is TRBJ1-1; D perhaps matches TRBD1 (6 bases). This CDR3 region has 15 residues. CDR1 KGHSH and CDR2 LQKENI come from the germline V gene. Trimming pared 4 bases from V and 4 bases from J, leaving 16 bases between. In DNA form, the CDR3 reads TGTGCCAGCTCACTAACAGGGATATCGGGCACTGAAGCTTTCTTT. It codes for CASSLTGISGTEAFF.

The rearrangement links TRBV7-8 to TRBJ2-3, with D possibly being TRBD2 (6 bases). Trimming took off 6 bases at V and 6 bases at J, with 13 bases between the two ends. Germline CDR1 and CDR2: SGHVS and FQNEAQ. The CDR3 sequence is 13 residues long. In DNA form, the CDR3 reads TGTGCCAGCAGTGGAAGGGCGGGGGATACGCAGTATTTT. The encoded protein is CASSGRAGDTQYF.

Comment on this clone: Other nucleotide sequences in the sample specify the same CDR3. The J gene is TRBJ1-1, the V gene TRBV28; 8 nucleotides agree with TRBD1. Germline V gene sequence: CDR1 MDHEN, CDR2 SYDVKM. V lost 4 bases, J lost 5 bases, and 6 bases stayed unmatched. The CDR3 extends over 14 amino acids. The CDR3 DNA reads TGTGCCAGCAGTTCTCAGGGGGCGAGAACTGAAGCTTTCTTT. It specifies CASSSQGARTEAFF.

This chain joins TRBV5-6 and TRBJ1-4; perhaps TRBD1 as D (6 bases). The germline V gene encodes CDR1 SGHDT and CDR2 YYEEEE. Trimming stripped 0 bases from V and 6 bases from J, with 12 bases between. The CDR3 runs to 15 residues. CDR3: CASSLGGTGYEKLFF. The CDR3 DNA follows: TGTGCCAGCAGCTTGGGGGGCACAGGGTATGAAAAACTGTTTTTT.

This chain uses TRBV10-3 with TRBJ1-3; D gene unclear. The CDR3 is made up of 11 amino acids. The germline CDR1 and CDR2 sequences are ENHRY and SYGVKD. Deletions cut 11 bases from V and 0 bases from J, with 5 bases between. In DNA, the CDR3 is TGTGCCGCACTCTCTGGAAACACCATATATTTT. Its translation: CAALSGNTIYF.

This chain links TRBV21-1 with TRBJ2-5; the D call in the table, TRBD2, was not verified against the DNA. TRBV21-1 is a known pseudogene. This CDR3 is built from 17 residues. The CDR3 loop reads CASSKEGLAGWQETQYF. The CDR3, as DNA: TGTGCCAGCAGCAAGGAGGGACTAGCGGGGTGGCAAGAGACCCAGTACTTC.

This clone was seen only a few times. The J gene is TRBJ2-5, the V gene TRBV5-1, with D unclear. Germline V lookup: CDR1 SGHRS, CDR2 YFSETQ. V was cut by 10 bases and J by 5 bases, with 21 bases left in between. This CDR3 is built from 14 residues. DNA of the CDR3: TGCGCCTCCCGGATGTCTGACTCGATGGAGACCCAGTACTTC. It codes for CASRMSDSMETQYF.

The DNA for the CDR3 is TGTGCCTGGAGTGTTTGGGGAAGCGACACCGGGGAGCTGTTTTTT. This sequence encodes CAWSVWGSDTGELFF. The chain employs TRBV30 and TRBJ2-2, with D unclear. V lost 0 bases and J lost 3, with 11 bases in between. Germline lookup yields CDR1 GTSNPN and CDR2 SVGIG (reference sequence). This CDR3 contains 15 residues.

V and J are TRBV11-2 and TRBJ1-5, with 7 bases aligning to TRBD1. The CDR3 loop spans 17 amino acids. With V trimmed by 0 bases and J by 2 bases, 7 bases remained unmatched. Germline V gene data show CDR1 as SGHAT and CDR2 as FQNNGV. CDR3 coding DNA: TGTGCCAGCAGCTTAGACGGAGGGGGCTCGGGCAATCAGCCCCAGCATTTT. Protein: CASSLDGGGSGNQPQHF.

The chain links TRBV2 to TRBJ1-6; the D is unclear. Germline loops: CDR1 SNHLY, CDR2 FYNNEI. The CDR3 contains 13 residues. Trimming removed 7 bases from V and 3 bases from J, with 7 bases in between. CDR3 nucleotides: TGTGCCAGCATGGAGGGCTATAATTCACCCCTCCACTTT. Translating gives CASMEGYNSPLHF.

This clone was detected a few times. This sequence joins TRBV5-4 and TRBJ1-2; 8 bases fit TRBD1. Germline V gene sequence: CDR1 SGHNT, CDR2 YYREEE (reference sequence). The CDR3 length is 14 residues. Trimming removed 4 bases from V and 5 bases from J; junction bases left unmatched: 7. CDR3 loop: CASSTGQGVYGYTF. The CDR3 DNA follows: TGTGCCAGCAGCACAGGACAGGGAGTTTATGGCTACACCTTC.

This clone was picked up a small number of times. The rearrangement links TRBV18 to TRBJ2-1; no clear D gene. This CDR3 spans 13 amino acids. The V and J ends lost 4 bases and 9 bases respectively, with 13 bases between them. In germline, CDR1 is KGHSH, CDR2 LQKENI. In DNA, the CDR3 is TGTGCCAGCTCACTAGGGTCCTCTCCTGAGCAGTTCTTC. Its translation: CASSLGSSPEQFF.

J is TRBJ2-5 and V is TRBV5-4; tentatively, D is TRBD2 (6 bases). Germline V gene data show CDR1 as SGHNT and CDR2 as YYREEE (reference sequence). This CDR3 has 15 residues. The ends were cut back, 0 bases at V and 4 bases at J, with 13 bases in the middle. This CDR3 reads CASSLEEGRGETQYF. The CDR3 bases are TGTGCCAGCAGCTTGGAGGAGGGAAGGGGAGAGACCCAGTACTTC.

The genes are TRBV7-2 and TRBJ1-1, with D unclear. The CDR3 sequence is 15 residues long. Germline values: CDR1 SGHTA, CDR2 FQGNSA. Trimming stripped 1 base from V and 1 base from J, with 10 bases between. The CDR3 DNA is TGTGCCAGCAGCTTAGGCCCAGGCGGGAACACTGAAGCTTTCTTT. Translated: CASSLGPGGNTEAFF.

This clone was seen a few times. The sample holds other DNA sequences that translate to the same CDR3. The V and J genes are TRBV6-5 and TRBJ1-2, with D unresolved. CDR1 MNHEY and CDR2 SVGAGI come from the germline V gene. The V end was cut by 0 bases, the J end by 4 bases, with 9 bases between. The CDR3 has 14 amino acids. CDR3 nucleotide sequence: TGTGCCAGCAGTTACTCGCGACGGGGCTATGGCTACACCTTC. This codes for CASSYSRRGYGYTF.

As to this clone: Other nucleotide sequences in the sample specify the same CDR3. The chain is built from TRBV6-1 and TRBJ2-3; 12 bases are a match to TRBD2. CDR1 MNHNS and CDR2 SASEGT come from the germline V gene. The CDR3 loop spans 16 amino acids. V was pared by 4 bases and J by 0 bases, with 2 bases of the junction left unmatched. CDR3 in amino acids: CASSGGLAGSTDTQYF. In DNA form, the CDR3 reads TGTGCCAGCAGTGGAGGACTAGCGGGAAGCACAGATACGCAGTATTTT.

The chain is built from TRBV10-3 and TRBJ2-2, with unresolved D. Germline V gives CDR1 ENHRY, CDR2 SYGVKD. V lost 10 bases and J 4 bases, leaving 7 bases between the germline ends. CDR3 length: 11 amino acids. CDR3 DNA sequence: TGTGCCACCATGCGCACCGGGGAGCTGTTTTTT. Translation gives CATMRTGELFF.

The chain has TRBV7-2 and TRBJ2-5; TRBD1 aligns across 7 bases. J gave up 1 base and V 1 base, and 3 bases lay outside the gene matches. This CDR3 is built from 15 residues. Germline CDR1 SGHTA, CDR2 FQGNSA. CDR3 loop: CASSLEHRGQETQYF. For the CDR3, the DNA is TGTGCCAGCAGCTTAGAGCACAGGGGCCAAGAGACCCAGTACTTC.

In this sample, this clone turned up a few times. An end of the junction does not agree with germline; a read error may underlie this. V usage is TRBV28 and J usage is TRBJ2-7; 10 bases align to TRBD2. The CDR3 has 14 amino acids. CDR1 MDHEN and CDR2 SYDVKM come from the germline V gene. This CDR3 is CASSPQSSGGGLDF. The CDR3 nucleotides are TGTGCCAGCAGTCCACAGTCTAGCGGGGGTGGGTTGGACTTC.

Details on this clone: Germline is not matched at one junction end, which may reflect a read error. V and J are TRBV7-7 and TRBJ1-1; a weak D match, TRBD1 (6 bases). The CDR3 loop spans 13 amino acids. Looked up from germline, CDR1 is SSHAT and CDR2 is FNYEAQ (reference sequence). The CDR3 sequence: CASSSDRNTEAFF. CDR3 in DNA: TGTGCTAGCAGCTCGGACAGGAACACTGAAGCTTTCTTT.

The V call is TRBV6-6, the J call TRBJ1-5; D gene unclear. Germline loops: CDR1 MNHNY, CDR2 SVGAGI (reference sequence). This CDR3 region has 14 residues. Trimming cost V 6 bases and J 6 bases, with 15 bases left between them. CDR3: CASRTENGLQPQHF. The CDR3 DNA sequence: TGTGCCAGCAGAACCGAAAATGGCCTTCAGCCCCAGCATTTT.